Listed here are 16 T cell receptor beta chains from one sample, sequenced in a study of T cells in localized non-small cell lung cancer. Profiled with immunoSEQ multiplex PCR; TCRdb holds only in-frame clones, not every one. The sample holds 20,000 to 30,000 clones, approximately 89% seen once. Sample: peripheral blood mononuclear cells, taken before any cancer treatment. The receptors come from a woman aged 40-69 years with stage III lung adenocarcinoma.

The rearrangement links TRBV4-3 to TRBJ2-1; 9 bases are shared with TRBD1. J gave up 7 bases and V 1 base, and 2 bases lay outside the gene matches. Germline V gene lookup returns CDR1 LGHNA and CDR2 YSLEER. The CDR3 runs 14 residues. The CDR3 loop reads CASSQGTGVNEQFF. CDR3 DNA sequence: TGCGCCAGCAGCCAAGGGACAGGGGTGAATGAGCAGTTCTTC.

CDR3 nucleotides: TGCGCCAGCAGCTTGGGATCTACTAGCGGGTCTATACGGGAGCAGTACTTC. The encoded protein is CASSLGSTSGSIREQYF. The chain recombines TRBV5-1 with TRBJ2-7, with 9 bases fitting TRBD2. The CDR3 is 17 amino acids. V dropped 0 bases and J dropped 7; count of bases not matched to a gene: 14. The germline gives CDR1 SGHRS, CDR2 YFSETQ. The variable domain in full, completed from reference TRBV5-1 and TRBJ2-7, reads KAGVTQTPRYLIKTRGQQVTLSCSPISGHRSVSWYQQTPGQGLQFLFEYFSETQRNKGNFPGRFSGRQFSNSRSEMNVSTLELGDSALYLCASSLGSTSGSIREQYFGPGTRLTVT.

J is TRBJ2-7 and V is TRBV10-3; D assignment may be TRBD1 or TRBD2 (6 bases each). Germline V CDR1 and CDR2: ENHRY, SYGVKD. The V gene lost 5 bases and the J gene lost 2 bases, with 16 bases spanning the gap. There are 15 residues in the CDR3. CDR3 amino acids: CAISPRGQITYEQYF. DNA for the CDR3: TGTGCCATCAGTCCCCGGGGGCAGATTACCTACGAGCAGTACTTC.

The chain couples TRBV5-5 to TRBJ2-7, with a possible D match to TRBD1 (6 bases). Germline-derived CDR1 and CDR2 are SGHKS and YYEKEE (reference sequence). The CDR3 is 12 residues long. Trimming took off 6 bases at V and 8 bases at J, with 15 bases between the two ends. The DNA of the CDR3 is TGTGCCAGCACTGAAACAGGGAGTAAGCAGTACTTC. Its protein is CASTETGSKQYF.

This chain connects TRBV9 to TRBJ2-5; 7 bases align to TRBD1. Trimming at V came to 0 bases and at J to 4 bases, leaving 9 bases not matched to a gene. This CDR3 is built from 16 residues. In germline, CDR1 is SGDLS, CDR2 YYNGEE. The CDR3 here is CASSVAGRGSVETQYF. The CDR3 DNA reads as TGTGCCAGCAGCGTAGCGGGCAGGGGGTCAGTAGAGACCCAGTACTTC.

The V gene is TRBV6-1, the J gene TRBJ1-1, with no clear D. The CDR3 has 13 amino acids. The V and J ends lost 8 bases and 0 bases respectively, with 10 bases between them. The germline V gene has CDR1 MNHNS and CDR2 SASEGT. The DNA of the CDR3 is TGTGCCAGCTCGGAGACGATGAACACTGAAGCTTTCTTT. Translation: CASSETMNTEAFF.

The genes are TRBV2 and TRBJ2-7; a possible D gene is TRBD2 (7 bases). The CDR3 runs to 15 residues. The germline gives CDR1 SNHLY, CDR2 FYNNEI. The ends were cut back, 0 bases at V and 4 bases at J, with 13 bases in the middle. The CDR3 DNA sequence: TGTGCCAGCAGTGAAGCTGGCGGGGGCGCTTACGAGCAGTACTTC. It is translated as CASSEAGGGAYEQYF.

The CDR3 DNA follows: TGTGCCAGTAGTTCCTGGAGGCCTAGCACAGATACGCAGTATTTT. Its translation: CASSSWRPSTDTQYF. V and J are TRBV19 and TRBJ2-3; tentatively, D is TRBD2 (5 bases). Germline V lookup: CDR1 LNHDA, CDR2 SQIVND (reference sequence). The CDR3 runs 15 residues. V was shortened by 5 bases and J by 0 bases, with 12 bases between the two germline ends.

The CDR3 DNA sequence: TGTGCCAGCAGCCCGGGAAGGCTAAACACCGGGGAGCTGTTTTTT. Residues: CASSPGRLNTGELFF. The J gene is TRBJ2-2, the V gene TRBV7-3, with D perhaps matching TRBD2 (5 bases). Deletions cut 5 bases from V and 2 bases from J, with 12 bases between. From germline, CDR1 is SGHTA and CDR2 FQGTGA. The CDR3 runs to 15 residues.

This clone appeared once. V and J are TRBV5-3 and TRBJ1-2, with TRBD1 matching over 7 bases. TRBV5-3 belongs to the ORF category, with a function that is uncertain. J lost 1 base, V lost 2 bases, and 8 bases had no gene match. This CDR3 has 16 residues. The CDR3 is CARSFPTGQINYGYTF. The CDR3 DNA sequence: TGTGCCAGAAGCTTCCCGACAGGGCAGATTAACTATGGCTACACCTTC.

The V call is TRBV5-6, the J call TRBJ1-1; no definite D call. Germline CDR1 and CDR2: SGHDT and YYEEEE. CDR3 size: 14 residues. The ends were cut back, 5 bases at V and 3 bases at J, with 14 bases in the middle. The CDR3 spells CASSPWPGDTEAFF. CDR3 in DNA: TGTGCCAGCAGTCCTTGGCCAGGAGACACTGAAGCTTTCTTT. Filled out from reference TRBV5-6 and TRBJ1-1, the complete variable domain reads DAGVTQSPTHLIKTRGQQVTLRCSPKSGHDTVSWYQQALGQGPQFIFQYYEEEERQRGNFPDRFSGHQFPNYSSELNVNALLLGDSALYLCASSPWPGDTEAFFGQGTRLTVV.

V usage is TRBV6-1 and J usage is TRBJ2-1; 9 nucleotides align to TRBD2. Germline CDR1 is MNHNS and CDR2 is SASEGT. V lost 0 bases, J lost 12 bases, and 12 bases stayed unmatched. CDR3 length: 16 amino acids. The CDR3, as DNA: TGTGCCAGCAGTGAAGCGCTGGGCGGGGGGGCCTTGAGGCAGTTCTTC. Protein: CASSEALGGGALRQFF.

The chain employs TRBV2 and TRBJ1-1; tentatively, D is TRBD1 (5 bases). CDR1 and CDR2 from the germline V gene are SNHLY and FYNNEI. The CDR3 covers 14 residues. Trimming stripped 6 bases from V and 0 bases from J, with 11 bases between. The CDR3 is CASRYGDLNTEAFF. DNA for the CDR3: TGTGCCAGCAGGTACGGGGACCTGAACACTGAAGCTTTCTTT.

The J gene is TRBJ2-6, the V gene TRBV9; 7 bases map to TRBD1. Germline CDR1 is SGDLS and CDR2 is YYNGEE. With 3 bases clipped from V and 0 bases from J, the junction kept 9 bases outside the gene matches. CDR3 length: 18 amino acids. The CDR3, as DNA: TGTGCCAGCAGCGGGGACCTTGGACAGGCCTCTGGGGCCAACGTCCTGACTTTC. Its translation: CASSGDLGQASGANVLTF.

The gene calls are TRBV6-1 and TRBJ2-7; D gene uncertain. The V gene lost 3 bases and the J gene lost 2 bases, with 14 bases spanning the gap. Germline lookup yields CDR1 MNHNS and CDR2 SASEGT. This CDR3 has 15 residues. CDR3 loop: CASSELTKGAYEQYF. CDR3 coding DNA: TGTGCCAGCAGTGAGTTGACAAAAGGCGCCTACGAGCAGTACTTC.

The V gene is TRBV6-5, the J gene TRBJ1-5, with D possibly TRBD1 on 5 matching bases. CDR3 length: 14 residues. CDR1 and CDR2 from the germline V gene are MNHEY and SVGAGI. V was shortened by 5 bases and J by 4 bases, with 12 bases between the two germline ends. DNA for the CDR3: TGTGCCAGCAGTCGGAACAGGAAGAATCAGCCCCAGCATTTT. Its protein is CASSRNRKNQPQHF.